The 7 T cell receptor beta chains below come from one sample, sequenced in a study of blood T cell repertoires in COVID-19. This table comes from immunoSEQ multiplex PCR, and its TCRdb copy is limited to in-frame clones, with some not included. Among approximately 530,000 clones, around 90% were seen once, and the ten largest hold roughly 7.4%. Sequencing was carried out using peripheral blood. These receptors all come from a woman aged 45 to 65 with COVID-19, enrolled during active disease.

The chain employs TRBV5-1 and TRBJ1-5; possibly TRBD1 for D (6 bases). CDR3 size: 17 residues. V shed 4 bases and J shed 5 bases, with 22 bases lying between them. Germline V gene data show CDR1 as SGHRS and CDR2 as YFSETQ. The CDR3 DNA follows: TGCGCCAGCAGCACCCGGACAGCCCGTTATTCCGATCAGCCCCAGCATTTT. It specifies CASSTRTARYSDQPQHF.

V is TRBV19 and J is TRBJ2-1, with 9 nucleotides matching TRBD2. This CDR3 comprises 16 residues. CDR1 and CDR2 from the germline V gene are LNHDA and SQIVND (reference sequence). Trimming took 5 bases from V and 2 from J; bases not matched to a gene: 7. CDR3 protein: CASSDSGGLTYNEQFF. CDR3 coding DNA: TGTGCCAGTAGTGATAGCGGGGGCCTAACCTACAATGAGCAGTTCTTC.

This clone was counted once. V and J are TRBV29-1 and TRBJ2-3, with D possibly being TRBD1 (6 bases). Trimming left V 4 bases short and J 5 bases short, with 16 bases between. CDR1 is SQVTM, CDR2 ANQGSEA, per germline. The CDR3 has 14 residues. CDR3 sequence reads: CSVALPQGRDTQYF. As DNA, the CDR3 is TGCAGCGTTGCACTCCCCCAGGGGAGAGATACGCAGTATTTT.

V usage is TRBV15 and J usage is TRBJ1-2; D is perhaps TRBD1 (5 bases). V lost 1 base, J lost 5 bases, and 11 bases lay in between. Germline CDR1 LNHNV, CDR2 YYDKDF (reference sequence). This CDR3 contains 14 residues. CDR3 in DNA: TGTGCCACCAGCAGAGGGGGGGGGATTTATGGCTACACCTTC. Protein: CATSRGGGIYGYTF.

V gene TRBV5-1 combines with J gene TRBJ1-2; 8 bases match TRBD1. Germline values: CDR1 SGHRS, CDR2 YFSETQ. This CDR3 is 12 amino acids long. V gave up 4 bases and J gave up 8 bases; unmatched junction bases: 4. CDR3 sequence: CASSTGGGGYTF. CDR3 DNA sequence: TGCGCCAGCAGCACAGGGGGAGGCGGCTACACCTTC. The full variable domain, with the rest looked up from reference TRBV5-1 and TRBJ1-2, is KAGVTQTPRYLIKTRGQQVTLSCSPISGHRSVSWYQQTPGQGLQFLFEYFSETQRNKGNFPGRFSGRQFSNSRSEMNVSTLELGDSALYLCASSTGGGGYTFGSGTRLTVV.

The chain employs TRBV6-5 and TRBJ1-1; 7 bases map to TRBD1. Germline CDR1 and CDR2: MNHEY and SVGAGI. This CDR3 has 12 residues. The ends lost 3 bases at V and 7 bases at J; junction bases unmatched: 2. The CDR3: CASSYQGGEAFF. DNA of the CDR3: TGTGCCAGCAGTTATCAGGGGGGTGAAGCTTTCTTT.

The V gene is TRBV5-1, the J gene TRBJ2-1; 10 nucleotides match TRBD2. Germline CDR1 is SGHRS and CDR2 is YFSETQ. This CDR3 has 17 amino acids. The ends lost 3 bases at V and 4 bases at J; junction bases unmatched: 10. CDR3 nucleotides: TGCGCCAGCAGCTCCTTTAAAGCGGGGGGGCTTTACAATGAGCAGTTCTTC. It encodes CASSSFKAGGLYNEQFF.